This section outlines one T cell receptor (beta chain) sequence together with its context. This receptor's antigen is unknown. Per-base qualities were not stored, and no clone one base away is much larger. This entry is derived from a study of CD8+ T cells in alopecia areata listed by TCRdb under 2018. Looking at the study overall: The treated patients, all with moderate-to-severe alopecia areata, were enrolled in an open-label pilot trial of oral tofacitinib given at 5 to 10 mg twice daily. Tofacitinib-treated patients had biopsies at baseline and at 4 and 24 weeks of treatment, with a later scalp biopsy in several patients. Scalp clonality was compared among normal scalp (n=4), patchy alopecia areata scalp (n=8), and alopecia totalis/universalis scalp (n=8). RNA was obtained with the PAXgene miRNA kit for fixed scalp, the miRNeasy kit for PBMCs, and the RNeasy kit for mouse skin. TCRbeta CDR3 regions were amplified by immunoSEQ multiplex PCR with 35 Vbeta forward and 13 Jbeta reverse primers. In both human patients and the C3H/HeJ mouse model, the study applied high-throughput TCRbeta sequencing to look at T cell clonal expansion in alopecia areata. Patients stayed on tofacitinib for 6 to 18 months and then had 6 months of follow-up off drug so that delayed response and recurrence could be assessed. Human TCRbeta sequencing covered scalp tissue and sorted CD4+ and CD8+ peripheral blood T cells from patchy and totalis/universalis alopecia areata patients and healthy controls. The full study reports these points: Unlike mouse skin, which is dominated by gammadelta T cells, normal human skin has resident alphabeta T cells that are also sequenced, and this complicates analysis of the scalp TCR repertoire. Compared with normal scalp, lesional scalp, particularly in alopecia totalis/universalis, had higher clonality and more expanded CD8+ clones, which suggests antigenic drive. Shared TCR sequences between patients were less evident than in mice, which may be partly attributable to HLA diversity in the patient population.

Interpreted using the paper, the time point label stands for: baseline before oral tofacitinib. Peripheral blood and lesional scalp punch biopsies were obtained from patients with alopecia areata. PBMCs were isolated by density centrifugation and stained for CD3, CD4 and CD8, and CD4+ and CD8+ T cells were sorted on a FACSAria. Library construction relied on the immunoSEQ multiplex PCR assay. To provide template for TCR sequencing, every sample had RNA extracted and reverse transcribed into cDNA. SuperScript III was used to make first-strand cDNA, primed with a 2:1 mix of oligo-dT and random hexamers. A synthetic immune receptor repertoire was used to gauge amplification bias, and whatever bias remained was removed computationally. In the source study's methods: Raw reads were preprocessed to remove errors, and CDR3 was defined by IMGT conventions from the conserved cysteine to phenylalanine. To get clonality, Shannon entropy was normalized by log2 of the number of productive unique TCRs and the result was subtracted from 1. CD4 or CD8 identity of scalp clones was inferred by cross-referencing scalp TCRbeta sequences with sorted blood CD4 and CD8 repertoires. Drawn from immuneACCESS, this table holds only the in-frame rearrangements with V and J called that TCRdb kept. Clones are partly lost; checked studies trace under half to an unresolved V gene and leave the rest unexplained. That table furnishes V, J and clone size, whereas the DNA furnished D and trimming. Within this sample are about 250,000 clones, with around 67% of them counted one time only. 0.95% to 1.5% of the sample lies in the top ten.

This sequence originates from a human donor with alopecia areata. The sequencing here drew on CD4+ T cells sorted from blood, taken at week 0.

DNA sequence: TGTGCCACCAGCAGAGACAGGGACAACTTTCAGCCCCAGCATTTT. Translated, it reads CATSRDRDNFQPQHF. The chain is assembled from TRBV15 and TRBJ1-5, and TRBD1 may be the D gene, going by 6 matching bases. CDR1 and CDR2 were assigned from the germline V gene (reference sequence) as LNHNV and YYDKDF. From the cysteine up to the phenylalanine, the CDR3 has a length of 15 residues. CDR3 DNA only is kept here, 45 bases in frame from base 1. V loses 0 bases, J loses 6 bases, and the germline ends lie 12 bases apart.